These 5 T cell receptor beta chains were sequenced from one sample in a study of response to subunit inactivated influenza vaccine. Each CDR3 protein gets one entry after TCRdb re-called the RT-PCR reads with MiXCR. The sample records about 800,000 distinct CDR3 sequences, 21% being singletons. Sequencing used PBMCs from blood, obtained more than 4 days after vaccination. Source of these receptors: a man aged 50 to 60 who received an inactivated influenza vaccine.

This clonotype has a handful of counts. This chain links TRBV7-8 with TRBJ2-7; D unresolved. The germline V gene encodes CDR1 SGHVS and CDR2 FQNEAQ. The V and J ends lost 6 bases and 3 bases respectively, with 9 bases between them. This CDR3 is built from 12 residues. The CDR3 loop reads CASSPPDYEQYF. The CDR3 DNA sequence: TGTGCCAGCAGTCCTCCCGACTACGAGCAGTACTTC.

This clonotype was counted a few times. This sequence joins TRBV18 and TRBJ2-2; D is undetermined. CDR3 length equals 13 residues. V gave up 8 bases and J gave up 1 base, with 8 bases separating them. CDR1 is KGHSH and CDR2 is LQKENI in the germline V gene. The CDR3 spells CASPRGNTGELFF. The CDR3, as DNA: TGTGCCAGCCCACGCGGGAACACCGGGGAGCTGTTTTTT.

The chain couples TRBV7-8 to TRBJ2-1; D is perhaps TRBD1 or TRBD2 (5 bases each). CDR1 is SGHVS, CDR2 FQNEAQ, per germline. V gave up 1 base and J gave up 4 bases, with 11 bases separating them. The CDR3 contains 15 residues. CDR3 bases: TGTGCCAGCAGCTTAGGCCGGGACCCTTACAATGAGCAGTTCTTC. This gives the protein CASSLGRDPYNEQFF.

In its sample, this clonotype was seen a few times. The rearrangement links TRBV20-1 to TRBJ2-7; D unclear. Germline V gives CDR1 DFQATT, CDR2 SNEGSKA (reference sequence). This CDR3 comprises 15 residues. Trimming left V 2 bases short and J 3 bases short, with 17 bases between. The chain's CDR3 is CSARTTPEASYEQYF. The CDR3 DNA reads TGCAGTGCTAGAACCACACCCGAGGCAAGCTACGAGCAGTACTTC.

This clonotype was picked up a small number of times. V is TRBV18 and J is TRBJ2-1; TRBD2 aligns across 8 bases. The V and J ends lost 1 base and 8 bases, in that order; junction bases with no gene match: 7. Germline V gene sequence: CDR1 KGHSH, CDR2 LQKENI. This CDR3 is 15 amino acids long. In DNA, the CDR3 is TGTGCCAGCTCACCACAGGCGGGGGGTCGGGATGAGCAGTTCTTC. It yields the protein CASSPQAGGRDEQFF.